This T cell receptor beta chain emerged from a study of cytomegalovirus exposure and HLA in healthy donors. Study-wide findings and caveats: Associated with cytomegalovirus, according to the listing, were 150 to 200 TCR beta chains. Researchers reported in a later analysis that a missense DCLRE1C variant was tied to TCR beta V- and J-gene trimming.

V was trimmed by 7 bases and J by 2 bases, leaving 12 bases between them. The CDR3 is 13 residues long. CDR1 is SGHRS, CDR2 YFSETQ, per germline. The PCR had 60 Vbeta and 13 Jbeta primers. Measured with immunoSEQ multiplex PCR; TCRdb has only the in-frame clones, and not every one. This sample's table reports about 160,000 clones. In nominal health when sampled, donors likely had unrecorded immune exposures nonetheless. As for this clone: The antigen is not known.

The receptor's source is a man aged 25 to 40 in good health and CMV-seronegative. The J gene is TRBJ2-5, the V gene TRBV5-1, with D maybe TRBD1 (6 bases). The sample was PBMCs. The CDR3 region is CASAPRGQETQYF. For the CDR3, the DNA is TGCGCCAGCGCTCCCAGGGGTCAAGAGACCCAGTACTTC.